These 6 T cell receptor beta chains were all obtained from the same sample, sequenced in a study of shared clonotypes between healthy human individuals. Using immunoSEQ multiplex PCR, the repertoire was profiled, and TCRdb retains in-frame clones only, with some absent. The data contain under 750,000 clones, roughly 72% of them seen just once; the ten biggest clones take up around 1.7%. The specimen sequenced was memory CD4+ T cells sorted from blood. Described subset: CD45RA-negative fraction. The receptors shown here come from a woman aged 30 to 39 in good health.

CDR3 sequence (DNA): TGCGCCAGCAGTCGACAGGGGGACACTGAAGCTTTCTTT. Translating gives CASSRQGDTEAFF. The V and J genes are TRBV10-2 and TRBJ1-1; 9 bases align to TRBD1. The CDR3 loop spans 13 amino acids. Germline V gene lookup returns CDR1 WSHSY and CDR2 SAAADI. J was trimmed by 3 bases and V by 5 bases; bases with no gene match: 1.

The chain is built from TRBV11-1 and TRBJ2-7; D perhaps matches TRBD1 (5 bases). V shed 3 bases and J shed 4 bases, with 16 bases lying between them. The CDR3 runs to 15 residues. CDR1 SGHAT and CDR2 FQDESV come from the germline V gene (reference sequence). CDR3 region: CASSFPQGTIYEQYF. DNA for the CDR3: TGTGCCAGCAGCTTCCCTCAGGGAACGATTTACGAGCAGTACTTC.

This sequence joins TRBV18 and TRBJ2-1; D is possibly TRBD1 or TRBD2 (6 bases each). CDR3 length: 15 residues. Per the germline V gene, CDR1 is KGHSH and CDR2 is LQKENI. Trimming left V 1 base short and J 4 bases short, with 11 bases between. The CDR3: CASSPRRGEYNEQFF. In DNA, the CDR3 is TGTGCCAGCTCACCACGGAGGGGGGAGTACAATGAGCAGTTCTTC.

The rearrangement links TRBV11-2 to TRBJ2-2; TRBD2 matches 11 bases. Germline CDR1 reads SGHAT; CDR2 reads FQNNGV. The ends lost 5 bases at V and 2 bases at J; junction bases unmatched: 10. This CDR3 comprises 18 residues. CDR3 DNA sequence: TGTGCCAGCAGCACCCGGCTAGCGGGGGGTCCCAACACCGGGGAGCTGTTTTTT. Translation gives CASSTRLAGGPNTGELFF.

The V gene is TRBV11-3, the J gene TRBJ2-1; D may be TRBD2 (5 bases). The CDR3 has 14 amino acids. The V end lost 0 bases, the J end lost 6 bases, and 9 bases lay between the germline ends. Germline lookup yields CDR1 SGHNT and CDR2 YENEEA. DNA of the CDR3: TGTGCCAGCAGCTTAGAGCGGGTTGGCAATGAGCAGTTCTTC. The encoded protein is CASSLERVGNEQFF. Drawing the rest from reference TRBV11-3 and TRBJ2-1, the complete variable domain is EAGVVQSPRYKIIEKKQPVAFWCNPISGHNTLYWYLQNLGQGPELLIRYENEEAVDDSQLPKDRFSAERLKGVDSTLKIQPAELGDSAVYLCASSLERVGNEQFFGPGTRLTVL.

CDR3 nucleotide sequence: TGCAGCGTTGAAGATCGATTTCGACTAGCGGGTGGGTTGGCAGATACGCAGTATTTT. This sequence encodes CSVEDRFRLAGGLADTQYF. J is TRBJ2-3 and V is TRBV29-1, with TRBD2 matching 10 bases. Germline V gene sequence: CDR1 SQVTM, CDR2 ANQGSEA. Trimming cost V 0 bases and J 4 bases; bases outside gene matches: 16. This CDR3 spans 19 amino acids.